These 32 T cell receptor beta chains were all obtained from the same sample, sequenced in a study of neurological immune-mediated disorders. TCRdb reprocessed the 5' RACE reads via MiXCR and lists one record per CDR3 protein. This sample has more than 70,000 distinct CDR3 sequences, with roughly 15% found just once. Sequenced material: PBMCs. These receptors were obtained from a woman between 35 and 50 years old in good health.

This rearrangement joins TRBV20-1 to TRBJ2-1, with 7 bases aligning to TRBD2. Germline loops: CDR1 DFQATT, CDR2 SNEGSKA (reference sequence). There are 15 residues in the CDR3. V shed 0 bases, J shed 5 bases, and the junction held 7 bases outside the gene matches. The CDR3 protein is CSARDRLAFDNEQFF. DNA for the CDR3: TGCAGTGCTAGAGACAGACTAGCCTTCGACAATGAGCAGTTCTTC.

The table lists this clonotype with many counts. The V call is TRBV20-1, the J call TRBJ2-7; D is unresolved. This CDR3 has 13 amino acids. V lost 0 bases and J 1 base, leaving 7 bases between the germline ends. Per germline, CDR1 DFQATT and CDR2 SNEGSKA (reference sequence). CDR3 region: CSARESSSYEQYV. CDR3 DNA sequence: TGCAGTGCTAGAGAGAGCAGTTCCTACGAGCAGTACGTC.

This clonotype was seen a few times. This chain joins TRBV11-3 and TRBJ2-3; 8 bases are a match to TRBD1. Germline CDR1 is SGHNT and CDR2 is YENEEA. This CDR3 region has 13 residues. V trimming: 5 bases; J trimming: 10 bases; junction bases outside the gene matches: 8. The CDR3 spells CASSLRTGSPQYF. CDR3 coding DNA: TGTGCCAGCAGCCTCCGGACAGGGTCCCCGCAGTATTTT.

This chain joins TRBV2 and TRBJ2-3; D might be TRBD1 or TRBD2, each matching 6 bases. V was clipped by 8 bases and J by 6 bases, with 12 bases between them. In germline, CDR1 is SNHLY, CDR2 FYNNEI. CDR3 length: 12 amino acids. The CDR3 spells CASRGPGDTQYF. The DNA for the CDR3 is TGTGCCAGCCGGGGGCCCGGGGATACGCAGTATTTT.

This clonotype was observed at least ten times. The chain has TRBV6-5 and TRBJ1-1; D perhaps matches TRBD1 (6 bases). The germline V and J ends were trimmed by 7 bases and 8 bases, with 14 bases remaining between them. CDR1 and CDR2 from the germline V gene are MNHEY and SVGAGI. The CDR3 is 12 amino acids. For the CDR3, the DNA is TGTGCCAGCAAACGGGACAAAGAGGAAGCTTTCTTT. This translates into CASKRDKEEAFF.

This clonotype was recorded at least ten times. This chain uses TRBV5-1 with TRBJ2-3; perhaps D is TRBD1 or TRBD2 (7 bases each). This CDR3 has 17 residues. Trimming cost V 0 bases and J 4 bases, with 18 bases left between them. In germline, CDR1 is SGHRS, CDR2 YFSETQ. The CDR3, as DNA: TGCGCCAGCAGCTTGGAGGGTCAGGGGGGGTTGGCAGATACGCAGTATTTT. This codes for CASSLEGQGGLADTQYF.

The count of this clonotype is one. The chain recombines TRBV5-1 with TRBJ2-5; 7 nucleotides match TRBD1. Trimming removed 2 bases from V and 1 base from J; junction bases left unmatched: 8. In germline, CDR1 is SGHRS, CDR2 YFSETQ. The CDR3 has 16 residues. CDR3 loop: CASSFFPDRAQETQYF. The CDR3 DNA follows: TGCGCCAGCAGCTTTTTCCCCGACAGGGCCCAAGAGACCCAGTACTTC.

In its sample, this clonotype was seen many times. This chain connects TRBV20-1 to TRBJ2-1; tentative D call: TRBD2 (5 bases). Per the germline V gene, CDR1 is DFQATT and CDR2 is SNEGSKA (reference sequence). This CDR3 is 14 amino acids long. V lost 2 bases, J lost 8 bases, and 16 bases lay in between. Written as DNA, the CDR3 is TGCAGTGCTAGACCCGGGGTCTCCTTCGATGAGCAGTTCTTC. Encoded protein: CSARPGVSFDEQFF.

This clonotype has a count of ten or more. The V and J genes are TRBV7-3 and TRBJ2-7, with no clear D. The V and J ends lost 5 bases and 1 base respectively, with 18 bases between them. CDR1 and CDR2 (germline): SGHTA, FQGTGA. The length of the CDR3 is 16 residues. This chain's CDR3 is CASSPSRTPPSYEQYV. The CDR3 DNA is TGTGCCAGCAGCCCATCTAGAACTCCTCCTTCCTACGAGCAGTACGTC.

This rearrangement joins TRBV7-8 to TRBJ1-1, with a tentative D call TRBD1 (5 bases). The length of the CDR3 is 15 residues. V was clipped by 5 bases and J by 11 bases, with 24 bases between them. Germline CDR1 and CDR2: SGHVS and FQNEAQ. The CDR3 protein is CASSPLWGGASSAFF. The CDR3 bases are TGTGCCAGCAGCCCACTTTGGGGAGGGGCATCCTCGGCTTTCTTT.

The chain couples TRBV4-1 to TRBJ2-3; TRBD2 is a possible D gene (6 bases). V lost 2 bases, J lost 1 base, and 28 bases lay in between. The CDR3 has 21 amino acids. Per the germline V gene, CDR1 is MGHRA and CDR2 is YSYEKL. The CDR3 nucleotides read TGCGCCAGCAGCCAATCGGGATTAGATGCGGGGACCACCCCACGCACAGATACGCAGTATTTT. Encoded protein: CASSQSGLDAGTTPRTDTQYF.

This clonotype was seen repeatedly, ten times or more. This sequence joins TRBV7-2 and TRBJ1-6; perhaps TRBD1 as D (5 bases). The V and J ends lost 2 bases and 1 base respectively, with 15 bases between them. The germline V gene has CDR1 SGHTA and CDR2 FQGNSA. The CDR3 totals 18 residues. The DNA of the CDR3 is TGTGCCAGCAGCTTACTTGGGACCCCTAGGTCCTATAATTCACCCCTCCACTTT. It codes for CASSLLGTPRSYNSPLHF.

The chain joins TRBV3-1 to TRBJ1-1, with D perhaps TRBD1 (6 bases). The V gene lost 6 bases and the J gene lost 4 bases, with 15 bases spanning the gap. Germline V gene data show CDR1 as LGHDT and CDR2 as YNNKEL (reference sequence). The CDR3 runs 14 residues. CDR3 DNA sequence: TGTGCCAGCAGTCCAAGACAGGCATCCACTGAAGCTTTCTTT. Protein product: CASSPRQASTEAFF.

This clonotype was recorded many times. The chain is built from TRBV4-3 and TRBJ2-1, with 11 nucleotides matching TRBD2. Germline V gene sequence: CDR1 LGHNA, CDR2 YSLEER. The CDR3 extends over 18 amino acids. With V trimmed by 0 bases and J by 7 bases, 11 bases remained unmatched. DNA for the CDR3: TGCGCCAGCAGCCAAGATATCCTAGCGGGGGGTTCGCTGAATGAGCAGTTCTTC. This codes for CASSQDILAGGSLNEQFF.

This clonotype occurred many times. This chain joins TRBV12-3 or TRBV12-4 and TRBJ1-1; no clear D gene. The V end was cut by 5 bases, the J end by 7 bases, with 14 bases between. This CDR3 is 13 amino acids long. CDR3 DNA sequence: TGTGCCAGCAGTAGTATCGAGAACGGTGAAGCTTTCTTT. This encodes CASSSIENGEAFF.

At least ten counts were recorded for this clonotype. This chain links TRBV7-2 with TRBJ2-2; no clear D gene. Germline V CDR1 and CDR2: SGHTA, FQGNSA. The CDR3 consists of 14 residues. Trimming removed 1 base from V and 9 bases from J, with 12 bases in between. In nucleotides, the CDR3 is TGTGCCAGCAGCTTAGATTGGGAAGACCGGGAGCTGTTTTTT. This gives the protein CASSLDWEDRELFF.

J is TRBJ1-2 and V is TRBV4-2, with no clear D. CDR3 length: 12 amino acids. The germline gives CDR1 LGHNA, CDR2 YNFKEQ. The V gene lost 4 bases and the J gene lost 6 bases, with 9 bases spanning the gap. For the CDR3, the DNA is TGTGCCAGCAGCCGTGCGGGCGATGGCTACACCTTC. This translates into CASSRAGDGYTF.

This clonotype was counted ten times or more. This chain links TRBV20-1 with TRBJ2-7; TRBD1 might be the D (6 bases). Between the trimmed V and J ends, which lost 4 bases and 5 bases, there was a span of 21 bases. The CDR3 length is 15 residues. Germline V gives CDR1 DFQATT, CDR2 SNEGSKA (reference sequence). The CDR3 region has the DNA TGCAGTGCTAAAATGCCGGGGACCAGGGGCAACGAGCAGTACTTC. Translated, it gives CSAKMPGTRGNEQYF.

This clonotype was seen ten or more times. CDR3 sequence: CASSLRDSGQETQYF. CDR3 bases: TGCGCCAGCAGCCTTCGGGACAGCGGACAAGAGACCCAGTACTTC. V usage is TRBV5-1 and J usage is TRBJ2-5, with 7 bases lining up with TRBD1. Unmatched junction bases numbered 8, after V lost 4 bases and J lost 2 bases. This CDR3 has 15 amino acids. Germline-derived CDR1 and CDR2 are SGHRS and YFSETQ. Full variable domain (outside the CDR3, taken from reference TRBV5-1 and TRBJ2-5): KAGVTQTPRYLIKTRGQQVTLSCSPISGHRSVSWYQQTPGQGLQFLFEYFSETQRNKGNFPGRFSGRQFSNSRSEMNVSTLELGDSALYLCASSLRDSGQETQYFGPGTRLLVL.

This clonotype has a single count. The chain joins TRBV7-3 to TRBJ1-3; TRBD1 matches 10 bases. With 6 bases clipped from V and 2 bases from J, the junction kept 10 bases outside the gene matches. CDR1 and CDR2 (germline): SGHTA, FQGTGA. The CDR3 has 17 amino acids. CDR3 protein: CASSARDRGGAGNTIYF. The CDR3 region has the DNA TGTGCCAGCAGTGCTAGGGACAGGGGAGGCGCTGGAAACACCATATATTTT.

Comments on this clonotype: At one end the junction does not follow the germline gene, possibly because of a read error. The V and J genes are TRBV4-3 and TRBJ2-3; D gene uncertain. This CDR3 is built from 14 residues. Looked up from germline, CDR1 is LGHNA and CDR2 is YSLEER. The CDR3, as DNA: TGCGTCAGCAGCCAAACTATCTACGGAGATACGCAATATTTT. Translated: CVSSQTIYGDTQYF.

This clonotype was seen repeatedly, ten times or more. This sequence joins TRBV4-3 and TRBJ1-2, with a weak D call TRBD1 (5 bases). V was clipped by 0 bases and J by 8 bases, with 16 bases between them. Germline lookup yields CDR1 LGHNA and CDR2 YSLEER. The CDR3 runs 15 residues. CDR3 residues: CASSQDIGQGGGYTF. As DNA, the CDR3 is TGCGCCAGCAGCCAAGATATCGGGCAGGGAGGAGGCTACACCTTC.

This clonotype was picked up many times. The V and J genes are TRBV5-1 and TRBJ2-5; no firm D call. The V end was cut by 4 bases, the J end by 1 base, with 8 bases between. The CDR3 has 13 residues. Per germline, CDR1 SGHRS and CDR2 YFSETQ. CDR3 region: CASSIGGQETQYF. In nucleotides, the CDR3 is TGCGCCAGCAGCATAGGCGGCCAAGAGACCCAGTACTTC. The variable domain in full, completed from reference TRBV5-1 and TRBJ2-5, reads KAGVTQTPRYLIKTRGQQVTLSCSPISGHRSVSWYQQTPGQGLQFLFEYFSETQRNKGNFPGRFSGRQFSNSRSEMNVSTLELGDSALYLCASSIGGQETQYFGPGTRLLVL.

There are many counts of this clonotype. This chain joins TRBV7-3 and TRBJ2-3; 9 bases agree with TRBD1. Germline loops: CDR1 SGHTA, CDR2 FQGTGA. The CDR3 consists of 18 residues. V lost 5 bases to trimming and J lost 5 bases; unmatched junction nucleotides: 17. The CDR3 DNA reads as TGTGCCAGCAGCCCCGAACCTCCCGGGACAGGGCGGGAAGATACGCAGTATTTT. It translates to CASSPEPPGTGREDTQYF.

This chain connects TRBV4-3 to TRBJ2-2; D remains ambiguous. V lost 0 bases and J lost 6, with 11 bases in between. Germline V CDR1 and CDR2: LGHNA, YSLEER. The CDR3 is made up of 15 amino acids. The CDR3 bases are TGCGCCAGCAGCCAAGACTTTGTCACGGCCGGGGAGCTGTTTTTT. It translates to CASSQDFVTAGELFF.

This clonotype was seen ten or more times. The chain employs TRBV5-1 and TRBJ2-6, with D hard to call. CDR3 length: 15 residues. In germline, CDR1 is SGHRS, CDR2 YFSETQ. Trimming took off 0 bases at V and 4 bases at J, with 8 bases between the two ends. CDR3 loop: CASSLVPGGANVLTF. The CDR3 coding sequence is TGCGCCAGCAGCTTGGTCCCTGGAGGGGCCAACGTCCTGACTTTC.

This clonotype was seen repeatedly, ten times or more. This chain uses TRBV7-3 with TRBJ2-7; D ambiguous. CDR1 is SGHTA, CDR2 FQGTGA, per germline. Between the trimmed V and J ends, which lost 7 bases and 0 bases, there was a span of 28 bases. This CDR3 has 19 residues. CDR3: CASNPKPPGVDGFSYEQYV. CDR3 nucleotide sequence: TGTGCCAGCAACCCCAAACCCCCTGGGGTGGATGGGTTCTCCTACGAGCAGTACGTC.

This clonotype was picked up many times. The rearrangement joins TRBV2 to TRBJ1-2; D is unresolved. Trimming removed 2 bases from V and 2 bases from J, with 9 bases in between. CDR3 length equals 14 residues. Germline CDR1 reads SNHLY; CDR2 reads FYNNEI. The CDR3 is CASSEQRKNYGYTF. The CDR3 DNA sequence: TGTGCCAGCAGTGAACAGCGTAAGAACTATGGCTACACCTTC.

Concerning this clonotype itself: A read error may explain this, as a much larger clone is one base away. CDR3: CASSQEVSSDTQYF. CDR3 coding DNA: TGTGCCAGCAGCCAAGAAGTCAGTTCAGATACGCAGTATTTT. The V call is TRBV3-1, the J call TRBJ2-3; D unclear. Trimming took off 0 bases at V and 4 bases at J, with 8 bases between the two ends. Germline assignment: CDR1 LGHDT and CDR2 YNNKEL (reference sequence). This CDR3 has 14 amino acids.

This clonotype was observed many times. The chain carries TRBV6-5 and TRBJ1-2, with D tentatively TRBD1 (5 bases). Deletions cut 7 bases from V and 6 bases from J, with 15 bases between. The germline CDR1 and CDR2 sequences are MNHEY and SVGAGI. The CDR3 sequence is 13 residues long. The CDR3 protein is CASTRTPMDGYTF. In DNA form, the CDR3 reads TGTGCCAGCACCAGGACACCCATGGATGGCTACACCTTC.

This clonotype was found many times. This sequence joins TRBV21-1 and TRBJ2-2; the table's D call, TRBD2, was not checked against the DNA. TRBV21-1 is recorded as a pseudogene. The CDR3 is 16 residues long. The CDR3 bases are TGTGCCAGCAGCAAAAGTACTAGCGGGGTCACCGGGGAGCTGTTTTTT. It specifies CASSKSTSGVTGELFF.

This clonotype was recorded at least ten times. The J gene is TRBJ2-5, the V gene TRBV20-1, with 15 bases lining up with TRBD2. The CDR3 has 18 amino acids. Per germline, CDR1 DFQATT and CDR2 SNEGSKA (reference sequence). V lost 5 bases, J lost 4 bases, and 14 bases stayed unmatched. The CDR3 DNA sequence: TGCAGTGCTTTCGACGGACTAGCGGGGGGGCCTTCCGGAGAGACCCAGTACTTC. The encoded protein is CSAFDGLAGGPSGETQYF.